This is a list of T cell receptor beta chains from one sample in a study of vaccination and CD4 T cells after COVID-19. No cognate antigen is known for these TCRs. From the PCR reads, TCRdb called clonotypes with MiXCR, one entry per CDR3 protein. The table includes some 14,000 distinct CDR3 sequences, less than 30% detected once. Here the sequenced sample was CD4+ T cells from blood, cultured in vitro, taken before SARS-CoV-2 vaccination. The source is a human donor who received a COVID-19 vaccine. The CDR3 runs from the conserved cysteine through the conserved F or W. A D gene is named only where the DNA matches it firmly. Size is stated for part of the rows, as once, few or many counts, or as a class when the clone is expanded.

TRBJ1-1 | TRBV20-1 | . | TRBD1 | TGCAGTGCTAGAGATCGGGACAGGGGGTATGTGAGCACTGAAGCTTTCTTT | CSARDRDRGYVSTEAFF
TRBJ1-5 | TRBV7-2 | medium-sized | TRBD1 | TGTGCCAGCAGCTTCCGGACAGGTTATAGCAATCAGCCCCAGCATTTT | CASSFRTGYSNQPQHF
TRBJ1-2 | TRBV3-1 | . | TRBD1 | TGTGCCAGCAGCCAAGACCAAGGACAGGCCTATGGCTACACCTTC | CASSQDQGQAYGYTF
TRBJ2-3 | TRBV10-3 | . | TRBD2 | TGTGCCATCAGTGAGTCGAGCGGGGACACAGATACGCAGTATTTT | CAISESSGDTDTQYF
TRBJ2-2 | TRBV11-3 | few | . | TGTGCCAGCAGCCCTCGGGGGGCGGCCAGCGGGGAGCTGTTTTTT | CASSPRGAASGELFF
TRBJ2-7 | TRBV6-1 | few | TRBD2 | TGTGCCAGCAGCCCACTACAGGGGCGAGGGACTAGCGGCACCTACGAGCAGTACTTC | CASSPLQGRGTSGTYEQYF
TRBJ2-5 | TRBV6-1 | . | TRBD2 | TGTGCCAGCAGGAGAGGACTAGCGGGGGGAGAGACCCAGTACTTC | CASRRGLAGGETQYF
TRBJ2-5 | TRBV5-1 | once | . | TGCGCCAGCAGCTTGGAAGGGGGAGAGACCCAGTACTTC | CASSLEGGETQYF
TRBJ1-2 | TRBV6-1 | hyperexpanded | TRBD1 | TGTGCCAGCAGTCCCCCCCAAACAGGGGGCATCGGCTACACCTTC | CASSPPQTGGIGYTF
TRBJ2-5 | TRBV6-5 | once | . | TGTGCCGGCAGTTATGGTGCAGGTCAAGAGACCCAGTACTTC | CAGSYGAGQETQYF